One and the same sample provided the 8 T cell receptor beta chains below, sequenced in a study of regulatory T cells in long-lasting Graves disease. With iRepertoire HTBI primers and Arm-PCR of CDR3 regions, TCR beta libraries were built. Each CDR3 protein gets one entry after TCRdb re-called the multiplex PCR reads with MiXCR. The sample includes around 400,000 distinct CDR3 sequences, roughly 12% seen only once; the top ten take under 20%. This sample's time point: newly diagnosed GD, antithyroid drugs for less than 3 months. After RNA was extracted from PBMCs, the TCR library was made from it. This sample was also put to use in a study of T cells in Graves' hyperthyroidism and ophthalmopathy.

The sample was peripheral blood mononuclear cells (PBMCs), taken at new diagnosis, from a patient treated with antithyroid drugs. The receptor source for this set is a woman younger than 35 with Graves disease.

This clonotype was recorded many times. The chain is built from TRBV25-1 and TRBJ2-2, with 8 positions matching TRBD2. V was clipped by 5 bases and J by 0 bases; unmatched bases: 2. This CDR3 is 15 amino acids long. Germline CDR1 reads MGHDK; CDR2 reads SYGVNS. The CDR3 DNA sequence: TGTGCCAGCAGTCCGACTAGCGCGAACACCGGGGAGCTGTTTTTT. Its translation: CASSPTSANTGELFF.

This clonotype was counted many times. The V and J genes are TRBV30 and TRBJ2-2; 10 nucleotides match TRBD1. V was clipped by 5 bases and J by 6 bases; unmatched bases: 0. Per germline, CDR1 GTSNPN and CDR2 SVGIG (reference sequence). CDR3 length: 12 residues. This chain's CDR3 is CAWGTGAGELFF. The CDR3, as DNA: TGTGCCTGGGGGACAGGGGCCGGGGAGCTGTTTTTT.

In this sample, this clonotype turned up a few times. The V gene is TRBV12-3 or TRBV12-4, the J gene TRBJ1-5; weak D call: TRBD1 (6 bases). Trimming took 3 bases from V and 7 from J, leaving 13 bases between them. The CDR3 totals 14 residues. The CDR3 region has the DNA TGTGCCAGCAGTTTGGCTCACAGGGTACAGCCCCAGCATTTT. Translated: CASSLAHRVQPQHF.

The gene calls are TRBV6-2 or TRBV6-3 and TRBJ2-5; D is perhaps TRBD2 (6 bases). Deletions cut 10 bases from V and 7 bases from J, with 25 bases between. The CDR3 extends over 15 amino acids. Germline assignment: CDR1 MNHEY and CDR2 SVGEGT. The CDR3 is CATIPGDRPEGTQYF. The CDR3, as DNA: TGTGCCACCATTCCGGGGGACCGACCGGAGGGGACCCAGTACTTC.

This clonotype was found many times. The rearrangement joins TRBV10-1 to TRBJ1-6; D possibly corresponds to TRBD1 (6 bases). The CDR3 sequence is 17 residues long. V lost 2 bases and J 5 bases, leaving 16 bases between the germline ends. Germline values: CDR1 WNHNN, CDR2 SYGVQD (reference sequence). CDR3 bases: TGCGCCAGCAGTGAGGATCAGCAGGGGTTCGATAATTCACCCCTCCACTTT. It codes for CASSEDQQGFDNSPLHF.

The V call is TRBV11-3, the J call TRBJ2-3; 7 positions match TRBD1. Germline assignment: CDR1 SGHNT and CDR2 YENEEA. CDR3 length: 14 amino acids. J was trimmed by 2 bases and V by 5 bases; bases with no gene match: 4. CDR3 in amino acids: CASSRQGNTDTQYF. In DNA form, the CDR3 reads TGTGCCAGCAGCCGACAGGGTAACACAGATACGCAGTATTTT. Using reference TRBV11-3 and TRBJ2-3 for the parts outside the CDR3, the full variable domain is EAGVVQSPRYKIIEKKQPVAFWCNPISGHNTLYWYLQNLGQGPELLIRYENEEAVDDSQLPKDRFSAERLKGVDSTLKIQPAELGDSAVYLCASSRQGNTDTQYFGPGTRLTVL.

Concerning this clonotype itself: A much larger clonotype is one base distant, so this may be a read error. The rearrangement links TRBV7-2 to TRBJ2-7; D possibly matches TRBD1 or TRBD2 (6 bases each). From germline, CDR1 is SGHTA and CDR2 FQGNSA. V was cut by 5 bases and J by 12 bases, with 14 bases left in between. CDR3 length: 11 amino acids. For the CDR3, the DNA is TGTGCCAGCAGCACCACAGGGAGGCCGTACTTC. Translation: CASSTTGRPYF. Based on the CDR3 plus reference TRBV7-2 and TRBJ2-7, the full variable domain is GAGVSQSPSNKVTEKGKDVELRCDPISGHTALYWYRQSLGQGLEFLIYFQGNSAPDKSGLPSDRFSAERTGGSVSTLTIQRTQQEDSAVYLCASSTTGRPYFGPGTRLTVT.

This clonotype was seen at least ten times. The chain recombines TRBV10-3 with TRBJ1-2; 10 bases agree with TRBD1. Germline CDR1 ENHRY, CDR2 SYGVKD. The CDR3 is 17 residues long. V lost 5 bases and J lost 1; bases outside the gene matches: 10. Here the CDR3 DNA reads TGTGCCATCAGTTTGGGACAGGGGAAGACCCTTAACTATGGCTACACCTTC. This translates into CAISLGQGKTLNYGYTF.